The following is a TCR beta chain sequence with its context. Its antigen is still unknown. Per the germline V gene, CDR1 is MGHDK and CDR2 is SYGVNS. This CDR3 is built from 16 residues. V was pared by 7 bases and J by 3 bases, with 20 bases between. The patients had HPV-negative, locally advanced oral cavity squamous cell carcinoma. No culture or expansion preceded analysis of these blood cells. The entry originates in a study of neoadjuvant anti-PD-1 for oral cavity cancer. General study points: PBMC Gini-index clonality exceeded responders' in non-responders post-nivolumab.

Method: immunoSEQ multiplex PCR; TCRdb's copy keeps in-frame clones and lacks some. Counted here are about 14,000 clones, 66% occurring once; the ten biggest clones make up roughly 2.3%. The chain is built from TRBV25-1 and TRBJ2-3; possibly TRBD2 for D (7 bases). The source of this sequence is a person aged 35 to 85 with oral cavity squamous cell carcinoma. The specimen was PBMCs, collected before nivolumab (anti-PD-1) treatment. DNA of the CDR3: TGTGCCAGCACCCCAGGGGAGGGTCGGGGGACAGATACGCAGTATTTT. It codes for CASTPGEGRGTDTQYF.